These 9 T cell receptor beta chains came from one sample sequenced in a study of neurological immune-mediated disorders. TCRdb fed the 5' RACE reads into MiXCR, producing one record per CDR3 protein. The table has 35,000 to 45,000 distinct CDR3 sequences, almost 7.5% seen once. The source material was PBMCs. The receptors stem from a woman aged 40 to 50 in good health.

In its sample, this clonotype was seen many times. Written as DNA, the CDR3 is TGTGCCAGCAGCCGGGACAGCCCGCTAGAGCTGAACTATGGCTACACCTTC. This codes for CASSRDSPLELNYGYTF. J is TRBJ1-2 and V is TRBV6-5, with 7 bases lining up with TRBD1. The CDR3 spans 17 residues. V gave up 6 bases and J gave up 2 bases; unmatched junction bases: 15. Germline CDR1 MNHEY, CDR2 SVGAGI.

This clonotype was recorded at least ten times. The chain uses TRBV10-3 and TRBJ2-7; a weak D match, TRBD1 (6 bases). V lost 2 bases to trimming and J lost 4 bases, with 6 bases between them. CDR3 size: 12 residues. Germline-derived CDR1 and CDR2 are ENHRY and SYGVKD. CDR3 protein: CAISETGYEQYV. The CDR3 DNA follows: TGTGCCATCAGTGAGACAGGGTACGAGCAGTACGTC.

This clonotype was seen at least ten times. The chain is built from TRBV12-5 and TRBJ1-5; 8 bases fit TRBD1. The junction had 12 bases not matched to a gene; V was cut back by 5 bases and J by 6 bases. The CDR3 covers 16 residues. Germline loops: CDR1 LGHNT, CDR2 FRNRAP. The DNA for the CDR3 is TGTGCTAGTGGTCAATCACAGGGGGGTTGGAGTCAGCCCCAGCATTTT. The encoded protein is CASGQSQGGWSQPQHF.

Concerning this clonotype itself: A much larger clonotype is one base distant, so this may be a read error. The final CDR3 position lacks the conserved phenylalanine or tryptophan, pointing to a likely read error. CDR3 region: CASKQGANTEAFV. The CDR3 coding sequence is TGTGCCAGCAAACAGGGGGCTAACACTGAAGCTTTCGTT. The V and J genes are TRBV2 and TRBJ1-1; TRBD1 agrees at 9 bases. The CDR3 has 13 residues. V shed 7 bases, J shed 2 bases, and the junction held 2 bases outside the gene matches. Germline loops: CDR1 SNHLY, CDR2 FYNNEI.

By proportion, this clonotype is medium-sized (0.01 to 0.1%). The V gene is TRBV29-1, the J gene TRBJ2-1; a weak D match, TRBD2 (6 bases). V was trimmed by 5 bases and J by 6 bases, leaving 23 bases between them. CDR1 SQVTM and CDR2 ANQGSEA come from the germline V gene. This CDR3 spans 16 amino acids. The CDR3 sequence: CSVSSGRPSGPNEQFF. The CDR3 DNA is TGCAGCGTTTCCTCTGGGCGCCCAAGCGGGCCCAATGAGCAGTTCTTC.

The sample holds many counts of this clonotype. V usage is TRBV18 and J usage is TRBJ2-1; the match to TRBD2 covers 8 bases. V lost 1 base and J lost 3; bases outside the gene matches: 2. The germline gives CDR1 KGHSH, CDR2 LQKENI. This CDR3 comprises 15 residues. CDR3 DNA sequence: TGTGCCAGCTCACCACAGCGGGGGAACTACAATGAGCAGTTCTTC. Its protein is CASSPQRGNYNEQFF.

This clonotype was picked up many times. The V gene is TRBV7-6, the J gene TRBJ1-6; a possible D gene is TRBD1 (6 bases). This CDR3 has 18 residues. With 4 bases removed from V and 8 bases from J, the gap between germline ends came to 24 bases. Germline V gives CDR1 SGHVS, CDR2 FNYEAQ. CDR3 nucleotide sequence: TGTGCCAGCAGCTCCGGTTCCGGGGCCCGCCAGGGGTATTCACCCCTCCACTTT. Translating gives CASSSGSGARQGYSPLHF.

In its sample, this clonotype was seen many times. V gene TRBV7-9 combines with J gene TRBJ1-1; TRBD1 might be the D (6 bases). The germline V and J ends were trimmed by 7 bases and 6 bases, with 18 bases remaining between them. There are 14 residues in the CDR3. The V gene's germline CDR1 is SEHNR and CDR2 FQNEAQ (reference sequence). Here the CDR3 reads CASTPPTGSSEAFF. The DNA for the CDR3 is TGTGCCAGCACCCCACCTACAGGGTCTTCTGAAGCTTTCTTT.

This clonotype was counted ten times or more. This chain joins TRBV5-5 and TRBJ2-5; 10 bases align to TRBD2. The trim removed 1 base at V and 5 bases at J, leaving 8 bases unmatched. The CDR3 has 16 residues. Germline CDR1 and CDR2: SGHKS and YYEKEE (reference sequence). The CDR3: CASSLMASGRAETQYF. In DNA, the CDR3 is TGTGCCAGCAGCTTGATGGCTAGCGGGAGAGCGGAGACCCAGTACTTC.